These T cell receptor beta chains were read from a single sample in a study of blood T cell repertoires in COVID-19. The repertoire was sequenced with immunoSEQ multiplex PCR; TCRdb's copy has only in-frame clones and lacks some. Of 120,000 or so clones listed, around 80% are singletons. The sample taken for sequencing was peripheral blood. These receptors were obtained from a man aged 65 to 85 with acute or convalescent COVID-19. CDR3s include the opening cysteine and the closing phenylalanine or tryptophan. A D gene is named only where the DNA matches it firmly.

>TRBV7-9|TRBJ2-5|TRBD2
CASSFSPGLAGNVQETQYF
>TRBV15|TRBJ2-5|TRBD2
CATSRDRTGGRETQYF
>TRBV5-1|TRBJ2-3|.
CASSFSPTDTQYF
>TRBV13|TRBJ1-1|TRBD1
CASSLDRPKSWEAFF
>TRBV18|TRBJ2-5|.
CASSPGQGFDETQYF
>TRBV19|TRBJ1-1|.
CASSMRHANTEAFF
>TRBV20-1|TRBJ2-7|.
CSARVADEQYF
>TRBV2|TRBJ2-7|TRBD1
CASSGRQGAYEQYF
>TRBV6-5|TRBJ1-1|.
CASSYSTGVATEAFF
>TRBV27|TRBJ2-7|TRBD1
CASTLPGDRPPPPEQYF
>TRBV6-1|TRBJ1-5|TRBD1
CASSEFGTGLTYSNQPQHF
>TRBV4-2|TRBJ1-5|.
CASSQGGDSNQPQHF
>TRBV5-1|TRBJ1-5|.
CASAEGGGNQPQHF
>TRBV28|TRBJ1-1|.
CASTWGGVGTEAFF
>TRBV15|TRBJ1-5|.
CATSTGTSDQPQHF
>TRBV3-1/TRBV3-2|TRBJ2-6|.
CASSPRGSGANVLTF
>TRBV10-3|TRBJ1-1|TRBD1
CAISRDRGNTEAFF
>TRBV7-9|TRBJ2-7|.
CASSLIDYSYEQYF
>TRBV3-1/TRBV3-2|TRBJ1-1|.
CASSQGGSNTEAFF
>TRBV5-1|TRBJ1-4|.
CASSFMGGTNEKLFF
>TRBV7-6|TRBJ2-7|TRBD2
CASSRLAGGLWNEQYF
>TRBV18|TRBJ2-1|.
CASSPGGTGSEQFF
>TRBV19|TRBJ2-7|.
CASRGGQGAYEQYF